This TCR beta chain originates from a study of cytomegalovirus exposure and HLA in healthy donors. V was pared by 5 bases and J by 11 bases, with 6 bases of the junction left unmatched. The germline gives CDR1 SGHTA, CDR2 FQGNSA. CDR3 length: 13 residues. PCR employed 60 Vbeta and 13 Jbeta primers. The repertoire was sequenced with immunoSEQ multiplex PCR; TCRdb's copy has only in-frame clones and lacks some. The top ten hold 2.2% of the sample, which has under 90,000 clones, roughly 77% seen once. In this sample, this clone turned up a few times. V usage is TRBV7-2 and J usage is TRBJ1-5; 10 bases are shared with TRBD1. The sample comprised PBMCs. The source is a man aged 40-49 years in good health and CMV-seronegative. The CDR3 DNA is TGTGCCAGCAGCCCGGGACAGGGGTTGGCCCAGCATTTT. Its translation: CASSPGQGLAQHF.